Following are 29 T cell receptor beta chains from one sample sequenced in a study of cytomegalovirus exposure and HLA in healthy donors. With 60 Vbeta and 13 Jbeta primers, the PCR was carried out. Generated by immunoSEQ multiplex PCR, the TCRdb table keeps only in-frame clones and is missing some. This table holds about 170,000 clones, 80% to 85% found once. Material: PBMCs. Receptors were obtained from a boy younger than 10 in good health and CMV-seronegative.

CDR3 residues: CASSGRTSGEGGRQYF. CDR3 in DNA: TGTGCCAGCAGTGGGCGGACTAGCGGCGAGGGCGGTAGGCAGTACTTC. This chain connects TRBV2 to TRBJ2-7; 10 nucleotides match TRBD2. J lost 9 bases, V lost 4 bases, and 15 bases had no gene match. This CDR3 region has 16 residues. The germline CDR1 and CDR2 sequences are SNHLY and FYNNEI. Combining the CDR3 with reference TRBV2 and TRBJ2-7 gives the whole variable domain EPEVTQTPSHQVTQMGQEVILRCVPISNHLYFYWYRQILGQKVEFLVSFYNNEISEKSEIFDDQFSVERPDGSNFTLKIRSTKLEDSAMYFCASSGRTSGEGGRQYFGPGTRLTVT.

This chain connects TRBV27 to TRBJ2-1; TRBD2 aligns across 10 bases. The CDR3 is 14 amino acids. Trimming at V came to 10 bases and at J to 8 bases, leaving 11 bases not matched to a gene. Germline values: CDR1 MNHEY, CDR2 SMNVEV (reference sequence). The CDR3 DNA reads as TGTGCCACCACACTAGCGGGAAGTAGAGATGAGCAGTTCTTC. Its protein is CATTLAGSRDEQFF.

This clone was seen a single time. The chain recombines TRBV4-1 with TRBJ1-2; 8 bases line up with TRBD1. The V segment lost 1 base and the J segment 0 bases; nucleotides outside the gene matches: 10. Germline CDR1 reads MGHRA; CDR2 reads YSYEKL. The CDR3 totals 18 residues. DNA of the CDR3: TGCGCCAGCAGCCAAGTCGAGGACAGGGCTTTTACTAACTATGGCTACACCTTC. Its protein is CASSQVEDRAFTNYGYTF.

The genes are TRBV2 and TRBJ2-7, with 14 bases aligning to TRBD2. The CDR3 loop spans 15 amino acids. Germline assignment: CDR1 SNHLY and CDR2 FYNNEI. Unmatched junction bases numbered 5, after V lost 5 bases and J lost 5 bases. In DNA form, the CDR3 reads TGTGCCAGCAGTCCGAGACTAGCGGGAGGGAACGAGCAGTACTTC. Translated, it gives CASSPRLAGGNEQYF.

The V and J genes are TRBV7-2 and TRBJ2-2; D gene unclear. CDR1 SGHTA and CDR2 FQGNSA come from the germline V gene. There are 15 residues in the CDR3. Deletions cut 1 base from V and 5 bases from J, with 11 bases between. CDR3 sequence: CASSLGSQTTGELFF. Written as DNA, the CDR3 is TGTGCCAGCAGCTTAGGGAGCCAGACGACCGGGGAGCTGTTTTTT.

This clone was observed a single time. V and J are TRBV9 and TRBJ2-1, with D maybe TRBD2 (6 bases). The CDR3 extends over 16 amino acids. Germline V gene lookup returns CDR1 SGDLS and CDR2 YYNGEE. The V gene lost 3 bases and the J gene lost 5 bases, with 18 bases spanning the gap. CDR3 residues: CASSGQPGLSDNEQFF. The DNA of the CDR3 is TGTGCCAGCAGCGGGCAACCGGGACTTTCCGACAATGAGCAGTTCTTC.

This sequence joins TRBV12-5 and TRBJ1-2; possibly TRBD1 for D (6 bases). Trimming shortened V by 4 bases and J by 9 bases, and 12 bases separated the two germline ends. The CDR3 is made up of 12 amino acids. Germline lookup yields CDR1 LGHNT and CDR2 FRNRAP. This chain's CDR3 is CASGSSTGSYTF. DNA for the CDR3: TGTGCTAGTGGTTCGTCGACAGGCAGCTACACCTTC.

The V and J genes are TRBV15 and TRBJ2-3, with 11 positions matching TRBD2. CDR3 length equals 16 residues. V shed 3 bases, J shed 0 bases, and the junction held 2 bases outside the gene matches. Germline CDR1 LNHNV, CDR2 YYDKDF (reference sequence). Here the CDR3 reads CATSSASGGSTDTQYF. DNA of the CDR3: TGTGCCACCAGCAGTGCTAGCGGGGGGAGCACAGATACGCAGTATTTT.

Only one count was recorded for this clone. This rearrangement joins TRBV5-8 to TRBJ2-5; D uncertain. The CDR3 loop spans 17 amino acids. Trimming left V 0 bases short and J 2 bases short, with 17 bases between. Germline values: CDR1 SGHTS, CDR2 YDEGEE. CDR3 nucleotides: TGTGCCAGCAGCTTGGGAAGCATTATAGCTTCACAAGAGACCCAGTACTTC. This gives the protein CASSLGSIIASQETQYF.

The chain combines TRBV6-5 with TRBJ2-5, with a tentative D call TRBD2 (5 bases). The J call is in doubt because the DNA end fits TRBJ2-7 better. The CDR3 length is 14 residues. Germline-derived CDR1 and CDR2 are MNHEY and SVGAGI. CDR3: CASSYSGRDDEQYF. The CDR3 bases are TGTGCCAGCAGTTACTCAGGGAGAGACGACGAGCAGTACTTC.

This chain uses TRBV5-5 with TRBJ1-1, with D possibly being TRBD1 (5 bases). Deletions cut 2 bases from V and 7 bases from J, with 9 bases between. Germline V gene sequence: CDR1 SGHKS, CDR2 YYEKEE (reference sequence). CDR3 length: 12 amino acids. Here the CDR3 DNA reads TGTGCCAGCAGCTTAGCGGGGCTTGAAGCTTTCTTT. Its protein is CASSLAGLEAFF. The entire variable domain, with the rest obtained from reference TRBV5-5 and TRBJ1-1, is as follows: DAGVTQSPTHLIKTRGQQVTLRCSPISGHKSVSWYQQVLGQGPQFIFQYYEKEERGRGNFPDRFSARQFPNYSSELNVNALLLGDSALYLCASSLAGLEAFFGQGTRLTVV.

The V call is TRBV27, the J call TRBJ1-1, with D perhaps TRBD1 (5 bases). Germline assignment: CDR1 MNHEY and CDR2 SMNVEV (reference sequence). V was cut by 0 bases and J by 5 bases, with 13 bases left in between. The CDR3 is 15 residues long. The CDR3 DNA is TGTGCCAGCAGTTTATCGCAGCGGGGACGGACTGAAGCTTTCTTT. It is translated as CASSLSQRGRTEAFF.

The genes are TRBV12-2 and TRBJ2-7; the table's D call, TRBD2, was not checked against the DNA. TRBV12-2 has pseudogene status. This CDR3 comprises 15 residues. The CDR3 DNA reads as TGTGCAAGTCGCTTTTCGGACCGGCGGGACTACGAGCAGTACTTC. Residues: CASRFSDRRDYEQYF.

This clone was found once. The V and J genes are TRBV29-1 and TRBJ2-7; no firm D call. The CDR3 has 13 amino acids. The germline gives CDR1 SQVTM, CDR2 ANQGSEA. The ends were cut back, 4 bases at V and 1 base at J, with 11 bases in the middle. CDR3 sequence reads: CSVASGKSYEQYF. CDR3 in DNA: TGCAGCGTTGCGTCTGGCAAGTCCTACGAGCAGTACTTC.

V and J are TRBV4-3 and TRBJ1-1; no reliable D call. Germline V CDR1 and CDR2: LGHNA, YSLEER. V was cut by 0 bases and J by 6 bases, with 14 bases left in between. This CDR3 spans 15 amino acids. The CDR3 here is CASSQDSGFLAEAFF. Here the CDR3 DNA reads TGCGCCAGCAGCCAAGATTCGGGTTTTCTGGCTGAAGCTTTCTTT.

In this sample, this clone turned up a few times. The gene calls are TRBV30 and TRBJ2-5; maybe TRBD2 (6 bases). Trimming took 3 bases from V and 11 from J, leaving 13 bases between them. Germline V CDR1 and CDR2: GTSNPN, SVGIG (reference sequence). This CDR3 is 11 amino acids long. CDR3 in amino acids: CAWSLRREQYF. In DNA, the CDR3 is TGTGCCTGGAGCCTTCGGAGGGAGCAGTACTTC.

The chain is built from TRBV28 and TRBJ1-2; unclear D gene. V lost 1 base and J 1 base, leaving 7 bases between the germline ends. The CDR3 totals 14 residues. CDR1 is MDHEN, CDR2 SYDVKM, per germline. CDR3 protein: CASSLSRNNYGYTF. Here the CDR3 DNA reads TGTGCCAGCAGTTTATCGAGGAATAACTATGGCTACACCTTC.

In nucleotides, the CDR3 is TGTGCCAGTAGTATCGAGAGCAATCAGCCCCAGCATTTT. It yields the protein CASSIESNQPQHF. The chain recombines TRBV19 with TRBJ1-5; D remains ambiguous. CDR1 is LNHDA, CDR2 SQIVND, per germline (reference sequence). V lost 3 bases and J lost 1, with 4 bases in between. This CDR3 has 13 amino acids.

The chain carries TRBV11-2 and TRBJ1-2; 8 bases agree with TRBD1. CDR3 size: 12 residues. J was trimmed by 8 bases and V by 6 bases; bases with no gene match: 5. Germline V CDR1 and CDR2: SGHAT, FQNNGV. As DNA, the CDR3 is TGTGCCAGCAGGGACAGGGCCGTGGGCTACACCTTC. Its protein product is CASRDRAVGYTF.

The chain carries TRBV18 and TRBJ2-1; TRBD2 agrees at 7 bases. From germline, CDR1 is KGHSH and CDR2 LQKENI. Unmatched junction bases numbered 6, after V lost 3 bases and J lost 1 base. The CDR3 length is 16 residues. The CDR3 sequence is CASSPASGYSYNEQFF. The CDR3 DNA sequence: TGTGCCAGCTCACCCGCTAGCGGATATTCCTACAATGAGCAGTTCTTC.

The rearrangement uses TRBV11-3 and TRBJ2-2; 7 bases are shared with TRBD2. V was clipped by 2 bases and J by 1 base; unmatched bases: 4. Germline CDR1 SGHNT, CDR2 YENEEA. This CDR3 has 16 residues. The CDR3 loop reads CASSLRSSGNTGELFF. The CDR3 DNA reads TGTGCCAGCAGCTTACGGTCTAGCGGGAACACCGGGGAGCTGTTTTTT.

The chain carries TRBV27 and TRBJ1-1; TRBD1 might be the D (6 bases). This CDR3 has 14 amino acids. Germline assignment: CDR1 MNHEY and CDR2 SMNVEV (reference sequence). V shed 4 bases and J shed 2 bases, with 11 bases lying between them. The CDR3 loop reads CASSSWGRNTEAFF. The CDR3 DNA is TGTGCCAGCAGTTCGTGGGGGCGAAACACTGAAGCTTTCTTT.

The rearrangement links TRBV5-4 to TRBJ2-1, with D possibly being TRBD2 (6 bases). Trimming took 6 bases from V and 4 from J, leaving 17 bases between them. The CDR3 spans 15 residues. Germline lookup yields CDR1 SGHNT and CDR2 YYREEE (reference sequence). Here the CDR3 DNA reads TGTGCCAGCAACAGAGCGGGTAGCCTTTACAATGAGCAGTTCTTC. It is translated as CASNRAGSLYNEQFF.

V and J are TRBV19 and TRBJ2-1; 7 bases align to TRBD2. The germline gives CDR1 LNHDA, CDR2 SQIVND (reference sequence). The CDR3 loop spans 14 amino acids. The V and J ends lost 4 bases and 9 bases, in that order; junction bases with no gene match: 9. The CDR3 DNA sequence: TGTGCCAGTAGTAGGGCTAGCGGATGGGGTGAGCAGTTCTTC. As protein: CASSRASGWGEQFF.

The chain links TRBV10-3 to TRBJ2-5; a weak D match, TRBD2 (5 bases). The end of the DNA fits TRBJ2-7 better, so the J call may be wrong. CDR1 and CDR2 from the germline V gene are ENHRY and SYGVKD. The CDR3 sequence is 15 residues long. CDR3 nucleotides: TGTGCCATCAGTGAGTACGACTCGGGATACTACGAGCAGTACTTC. It translates to CAISEYDSGYYEQYF.

This clone has a handful of counts. V is TRBV28 and J is TRBJ1-1; tentatively, D is TRBD1 (5 bases). V was cut by 2 bases and J by 4 bases, with 14 bases left in between. This CDR3 spans 15 amino acids. Germline V gene lookup returns CDR1 MDHEN and CDR2 SYDVKM. CDR3 sequence reads: CASSLPGFGFTEAFF. CDR3 DNA: TGTGCCAGCAGTTTACCAGGGTTTGGGTTCACTGAAGCTTTCTTT.

The chain combines TRBV5-6 with TRBJ2-7; TRBD2 matches at 9 bases. This CDR3 comprises 14 residues. Germline CDR1 is SGHDT and CDR2 is YYEEEE. The trim removed 3 bases at V and 3 bases at J, leaving 4 bases unmatched. The CDR3 nucleotides are TGTGCCAGCAGCTACGGGACTAGCCGCTACGAGCAGTACTTC. Translated: CASSYGTSRYEQYF. The variable domain in full, completed from reference TRBV5-6 and TRBJ2-7, reads DAGVTQSPTHLIKTRGQQVTLRCSPKSGHDTVSWYQQALGQGPQFIFQYYEEEERQRGNFPDRFSGHQFPNYSSELNVNALLLGDSALYLCASSYGTSRYEQYFGPGTRLTVT.

This chain joins TRBV5-8 and TRBJ1-6, with 11 positions matching TRBD1. V trimming: 4 bases; J trimming: 0 bases; junction bases outside the gene matches: 3. Per the germline V gene, CDR1 is SGHTS and CDR2 is YDEGEE. This CDR3 contains 17 residues. CDR3 loop: CASSPGQGASYNSPLHF. CDR3 bases: TGTGCCAGCAGCCCTGGACAGGGGGCCTCCTATAATTCACCCCTCCACTTT.

The rearrangement joins TRBV6-5 to TRBJ1-1; TRBD1 might be the D (6 bases). This CDR3 comprises 15 residues. The ends were cut back, 5 bases at V and 1 base at J, with 14 bases in the middle. The germline gives CDR1 MNHEY, CDR2 SVGAGI. The CDR3 sequence: CASSPMDRKNTEAFF. DNA of the CDR3: TGTGCCAGCAGTCCTATGGACAGAAAGAACACTGAAGCTTTCTTT.